These 5 T cell receptor beta chains came from one sample sequenced in a study of PD-1 and CTLA-4 blockade in melanoma. Profiled with immunoSEQ multiplex PCR; TCRdb holds only in-frame clones, not every one. The sample holds roughly 21,000 clones, around 88% seen once. Sample: CD8+ T cells from peripheral blood, taken before anti-PD-1 treatment. The receptors here all came from a human donor with melanoma.

The chain has TRBV28 and TRBJ1-1, with D tentatively TRBD1 (5 bases). Trimming removed 6 bases at V and 3 bases at J, with 14 bases between. The CDR3 consists of 14 residues. CDR1 and CDR2 (germline): MDHEN, SYDVKM. The CDR3 here is CASSPGPGDTEAFF. The CDR3 region has the DNA TGTGCCAGCAGCCCGGGACCTGGGGACACTGAAGCTTTCTTT.

The chain recombines TRBV4-3 with TRBJ2-7, with TRBD1 matching 7 bases. V lost 0 bases, J lost 3 bases, and 8 bases stayed unmatched. This CDR3 contains 16 residues. CDR1 is LGHNA, CDR2 YSLEER, per germline. The CDR3 protein is CASSQDYQGENYEQYF. In DNA form, the CDR3 reads TGCGCCAGCAGCCAAGATTATCAGGGGGAAAACTACGAGCAGTACTTC.

The chain uses TRBV20-1 and TRBJ2-1; no clear D. V shed 4 bases and J shed 13 bases, with 11 bases lying between them. Germline-derived CDR1 and CDR2 are DFQATT and SNEGSKA (reference sequence). CDR3 size: 10 residues. Here the CDR3 DNA reads TGCAGTGCTAAAGCCACCCCCCAGTTCTTC. It is translated as CSAKATPQFF.

The chain carries TRBV5-5 and TRBJ1-1; D ambiguous. The CDR3 has 12 residues. V was shortened by 4 bases and J by 8 bases, with 12 bases between the two germline ends. CDR1 and CDR2 (germline): SGHKS, YYEKEE (reference sequence). The DNA for the CDR3 is TGTGCCAGCAGCCTGCTAGGATCGGAAGCTTTCTTT. As protein: CASSLLGSEAFF.

This clone was observed a handful of times. The chain uses TRBV6-5 and TRBJ1-5; TRBD1 might be the D (6 bases). Germline-derived CDR1 and CDR2 are MNHEY and SVGAGI. The CDR3 extends over 14 amino acids. Trimming left V 7 bases short and J 6 bases short, with 16 bases between. The CDR3 is CASKSRGQGQPQHF. CDR3 in DNA: TGTGCCAGCAAATCACGGGGGCAGGGTCAGCCCCAGCATTTT.